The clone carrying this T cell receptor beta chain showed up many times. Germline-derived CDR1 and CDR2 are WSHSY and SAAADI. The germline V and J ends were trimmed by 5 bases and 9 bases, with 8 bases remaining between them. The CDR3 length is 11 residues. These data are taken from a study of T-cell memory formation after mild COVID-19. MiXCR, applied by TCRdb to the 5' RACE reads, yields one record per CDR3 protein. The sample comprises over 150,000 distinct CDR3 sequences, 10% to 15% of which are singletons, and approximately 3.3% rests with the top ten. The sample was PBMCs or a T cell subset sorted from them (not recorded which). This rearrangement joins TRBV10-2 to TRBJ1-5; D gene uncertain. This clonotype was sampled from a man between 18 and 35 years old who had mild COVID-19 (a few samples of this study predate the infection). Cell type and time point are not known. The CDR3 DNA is TGCGCCAGCAGTCAAAGCGGGCCCCAGCATTTT. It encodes CASSQSGPQHF.